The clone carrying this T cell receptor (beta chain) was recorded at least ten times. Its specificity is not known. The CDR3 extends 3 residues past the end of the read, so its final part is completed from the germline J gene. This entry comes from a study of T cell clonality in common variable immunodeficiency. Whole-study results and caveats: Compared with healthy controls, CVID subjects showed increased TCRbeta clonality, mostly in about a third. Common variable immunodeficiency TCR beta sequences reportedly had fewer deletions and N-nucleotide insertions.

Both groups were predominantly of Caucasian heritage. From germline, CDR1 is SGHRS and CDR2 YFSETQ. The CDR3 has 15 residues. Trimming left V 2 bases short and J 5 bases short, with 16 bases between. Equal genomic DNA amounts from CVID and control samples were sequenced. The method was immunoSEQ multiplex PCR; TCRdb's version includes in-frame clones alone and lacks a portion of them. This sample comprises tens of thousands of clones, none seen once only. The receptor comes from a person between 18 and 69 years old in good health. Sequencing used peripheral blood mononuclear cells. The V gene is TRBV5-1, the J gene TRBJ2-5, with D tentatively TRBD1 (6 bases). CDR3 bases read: TGCGCCAGCAGCTTAGCCGGGACACCAGATGAGACC. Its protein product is CASSLAGTPDET. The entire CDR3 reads CASSLAGTPDETQYF.